This TCR beta chain was sequenced for a study of blood T cell repertoires in COVID-19. For the study at large: Acute and convalescent COVID-19 samples came from the United States, Italy and Spain.

The germline V gene has CDR1 LGHNA and CDR2 YSLEER. Trimming removed 2 bases from V and 1 base from J, with 17 bases in between. The CDR3 extends over 18 amino acids. As originally analysed: Scientists estimated how many nucleated cells there were by amplifying reference gene primers. Profiled with immunoSEQ multiplex PCR; TCRdb holds only in-frame clones, not every one. That table supplies the V and J calls and clone size; D and trimming were determined from the DNA. The data contain about 90,000 clones, around 90% of them singletons. The TCR comes from a human donor with active COVID-19. The donor label of this sample is uncertain. Specimen: peripheral blood. V gene TRBV4-3 combines with J gene TRBJ2-2, with D tentatively TRBD2 (7 bases). As DNA, the CDR3 is TGCGCCAGCAGCCAAAATCCTCCGGGGGGCCGGAACACCGGGGAGCTGTTTTTT. Translating it yields CASSQNPPGGRNTGELFF.